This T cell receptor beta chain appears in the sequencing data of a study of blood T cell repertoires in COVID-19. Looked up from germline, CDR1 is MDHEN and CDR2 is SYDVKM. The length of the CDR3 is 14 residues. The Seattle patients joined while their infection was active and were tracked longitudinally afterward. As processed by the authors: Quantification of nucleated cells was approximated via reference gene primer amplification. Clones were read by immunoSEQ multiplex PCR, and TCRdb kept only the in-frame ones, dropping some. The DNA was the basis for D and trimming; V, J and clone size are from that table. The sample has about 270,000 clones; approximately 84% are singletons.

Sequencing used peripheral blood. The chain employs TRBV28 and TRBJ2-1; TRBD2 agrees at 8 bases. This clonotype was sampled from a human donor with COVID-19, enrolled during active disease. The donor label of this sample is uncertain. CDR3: CGTGGALLYNEQFF. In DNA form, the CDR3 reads TGTGGGACCGGGGGGGCGCTCCTTTACAATGAGCAGTTCTTC.